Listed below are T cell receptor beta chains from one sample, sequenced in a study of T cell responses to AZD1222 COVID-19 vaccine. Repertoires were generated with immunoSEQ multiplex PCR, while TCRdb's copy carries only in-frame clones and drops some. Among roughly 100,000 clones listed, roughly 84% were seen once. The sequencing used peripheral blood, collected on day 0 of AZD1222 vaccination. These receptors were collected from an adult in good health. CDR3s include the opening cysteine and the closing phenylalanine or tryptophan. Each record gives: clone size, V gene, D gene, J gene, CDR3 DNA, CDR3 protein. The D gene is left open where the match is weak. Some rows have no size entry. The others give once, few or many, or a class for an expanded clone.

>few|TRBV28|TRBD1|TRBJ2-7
TGTGCCAGCAGTTTAACAGGGGACTACGAGCAGTACTTC
CASSLTGDYEQYF
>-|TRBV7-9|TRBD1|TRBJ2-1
TGTGCCAGCAGCTCGACAGGGACCTACAATGAGCAGTTCTTC
CASSSTGTYNEQFF
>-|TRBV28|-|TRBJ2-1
TGTGCCAGCAGTTTGCGAGAAACCTACAATGAGCAGTTCTTC
CASSLRETYNEQFF
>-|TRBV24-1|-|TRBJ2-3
TGTGCCACCAGTGCCCCCTCTCCTGGGGTGGGCACAGATACGCAGTATTTT
CATSAPSPGVGTDTQYF
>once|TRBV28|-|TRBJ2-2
TGTGCCAGCAGTTACCGGACACCGAACACCGGGGAGCTGTTTTTT
CASSYRTPNTGELFF
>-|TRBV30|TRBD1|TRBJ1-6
TGTGCCTGGAGTAGACAGGGTGGTTCACCCCTCCACTTT
CAWSRQGGSPLHF
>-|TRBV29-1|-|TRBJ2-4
TGCAGCGTTGACGGTCAGGGGAACATTCAGTACTTC
CSVDGQGNIQYF
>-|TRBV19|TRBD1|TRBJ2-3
TGTGCCAGCGCTCAACCACAGGGGGCGTTAACAGATACGCAGTATTTT
CASAQPQGALTDTQYF
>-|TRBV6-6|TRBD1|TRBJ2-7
TGTGCCAGCAGTTACAAGACAGGGCCCAGCTCCTACGAGCAGTACTTC
CASSYKTGPSSYEQYF
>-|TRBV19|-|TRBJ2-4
TGTGCCAGTAGCAGGGACGCCGTCCGGGGGATTCAGTACTTC
CASSRDAVRGIQYF
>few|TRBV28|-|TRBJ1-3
TGTGCCAGCAGTTTACCAGGGTTTGGAAACACCATATATTTT
CASSLPGFGNTIYF
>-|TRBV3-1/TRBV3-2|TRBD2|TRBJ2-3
TGTGCCAGCAGCCTGGGACTAGCGGACGATACGCAGTATTTT
CASSLGLADDTQYF
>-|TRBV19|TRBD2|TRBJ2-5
TGTGCCAGTAGGAAGACTAGCGGGGCTTCCCAAGAGACCCAGTACTTC
CASRKTSGASQETQYF
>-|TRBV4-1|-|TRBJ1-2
TGCGCCAGCAGGGCGGACTTTAACTATGGCTACACCTTC
CASRADFNYGYTF
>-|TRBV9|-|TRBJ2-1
TGTGCCAGCAGCGTGGGCAGTTCTATGGGCAATGAGCAGTTCTTC
CASSVGSSMGNEQFF
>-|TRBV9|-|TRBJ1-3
TGTGCCAGCAGCGTAGGGGACGGGGTGAACACCATATATTTT
CASSVGDGVNTIYF
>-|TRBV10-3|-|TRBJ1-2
TGTGCCATCGAGGGGACCGCCGATGGCTACACCTTC
CAIEGTADGYTF
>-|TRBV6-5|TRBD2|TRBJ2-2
TGTGCCAGCAGTTCTCTCCTAGCGGGGACCGGGGAGCTGTTTTTT
CASSSLLAGTGELFF
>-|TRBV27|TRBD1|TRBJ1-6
TGTGCCAGCAGTCTAGGAGGACAGGGAGGATATAATTCACCCCTCCACTTT
CASSLGGQGGYNSPLHF
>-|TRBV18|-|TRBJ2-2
TGTGCCAGCTCACGGACAGACTCGAACACCGGGGAGCTGTTTTTT
CASSRTDSNTGELFF
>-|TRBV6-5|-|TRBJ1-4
TGTGCCAGCAGGGAGCACCTTAATGAAAAACTGTTTTTT
CASREHLNEKLFF
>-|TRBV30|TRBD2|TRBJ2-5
TGTGCCTGGAGTGCGCTAGCGGGGAGTTCGGAGACCCAGTACTTC
CAWSALAGSSETQYF
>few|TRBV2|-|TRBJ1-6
TGTGCCAGCTCTCCGGACAGATTCTATAATTCACCCCTCCACTTT
CASSPDRFYNSPLHF
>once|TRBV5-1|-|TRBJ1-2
TGCGCCAGCAGCTTGACTCGGGGGGAGTTGGGAAATGGCTACACCTTC
CASSLTRGELGNGYTF
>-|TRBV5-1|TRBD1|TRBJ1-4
TGCGCCAGCAGCCCTGGACAGGGAATCGCTAATGAAAAACTGTTTTTT
CASSPGQGIANEKLFF